These 19 T cell receptor beta chains were sequenced from one sample in a study of PD-L1 blockade in urothelial cancer. Generated by immunoSEQ multiplex PCR, the TCRdb table keeps only in-frame clones and is missing some. The sample has tens of thousands of clones, around four fifths seen once; the top ten hold around 4.7%. The material was PBMCs, obtained around atezolizumab (anti-PD-L1) treatment. The receptors come from a man between 65 and 85 years old with urothelial cancer.

The chain has TRBV28 and TRBJ2-1; 10 bases fit TRBD2. CDR1 is MDHEN and CDR2 is SYDVKM in the germline V gene. With V trimmed by 2 bases and J by 3 bases, 1 base remained unmatched. This CDR3 has 15 residues. CDR3 region: CASSLRLAGYNEQFF. The CDR3 DNA reads as TGTGCCAGCAGTTTACGACTAGCGGGCTACAATGAGCAGTTCTTC.

This clone was detected once. The chain has TRBV19 and TRBJ1-1; the D is unclear. Per the germline V gene, CDR1 is LNHDA and CDR2 is SQIVND (reference sequence). The CDR3 has 13 residues. Trimming took off 7 bases at V and 1 base at J, with 10 bases between the two ends. CDR3 coding DNA: TGTGCCAGTACCCCGGTCCCGAACACTGAAGCTTTCTTT. Protein product: CASTPVPNTEAFF.

This clone has a single count. The chain combines TRBV10-3 with TRBJ2-5; 7 bases align to TRBD2. The germline gives CDR1 ENHRY, CDR2 SYGVKD. Trimming at V came to 3 bases and at J to 1 base, leaving 8 bases not matched to a gene. The CDR3 extends over 16 amino acids. CDR3 in amino acids: CAISDVGTGGQETQYF. The DNA for the CDR3 is TGTGCCATCAGTGATGTTGGAACGGGGGGCCAAGAGACCCAGTACTTC.

The CDR3 protein is CASSYTRVPQHF. CDR3 DNA sequence: TGTGCCAGTAGCTATACCCGGGTTCCCCAGCATTTT. The chain couples TRBV19 to TRBJ1-5; D remains unclear. Trimming cost V 6 bases and J 10 bases, with 13 bases left between them. Germline V lookup: CDR1 LNHDA, CDR2 SQIVND (reference sequence). The CDR3 loop spans 12 amino acids.

V is TRBV19 and J is TRBJ1-5; D unclear. Germline CDR1 LNHDA, CDR2 SQIVND (reference sequence). The CDR3 runs 13 residues. Between the trimmed V and J ends, which lost 2 bases and 3 bases, there was a span of 5 bases. CDR3 in DNA: TGTGCCAGTAGTATATCGTTCAATCAGCCCCAGCATTTT. Protein product: CASSISFNQPQHF.

J is TRBJ1-1 and V is TRBV12-5; D is possibly TRBD1 (6 bases). Trimming pared 2 bases from V and 2 bases from J, leaving 24 bases between. Per the germline V gene, CDR1 is LGHNT and CDR2 is FRNRAP. This CDR3 is 19 amino acids long. The CDR3 bases are TGTGCTAGTGGTTTGTCTTTTTTGGGGGCGGCCATAAAAAACACTGAAGCTTTCTTT. This translates into CASGLSFLGAAIKNTEAFF.

The V call is TRBV7-9, the J call TRBJ1-4; a weak D match, TRBD1 (6 bases). Germline loops: CDR1 SEHNR, CDR2 FQNEAQ (reference sequence). V was trimmed by 1 base and J by 5 bases, leaving 17 bases between them. The CDR3 length is 17 residues. The CDR3 protein is CASSLGFGQRGNEKLFF. The CDR3 DNA is TGTGCCAGCAGCTTAGGATTCGGACAGAGGGGGAATGAAAAACTGTTTTTT.

J is TRBJ2-7 and V is TRBV7-9, with a weak D call TRBD2 (5 bases). V lost 5 bases to trimming and J lost 6 bases, with 17 bases between them. This CDR3 region has 14 residues. Per the germline V gene, CDR1 is SEHNR and CDR2 is FQNEAQ (reference sequence). The DNA for the CDR3 is TGTGCCAGCAGCCGACTCGGGGAAGGAGGCGAGCAGTACTTC. Its translation: CASSRLGEGGEQYF.

V and J are TRBV10-3 and TRBJ2-5; TRBD1 is a possible D gene (6 bases). The germline V and J ends were trimmed by 0 bases and 3 bases, with 11 bases remaining between them. Germline-derived CDR1 and CDR2 are ENHRY and SYGVKD. The CDR3 length is 15 residues. The CDR3 sequence is CAISESRTAKETQYF. The CDR3 DNA follows: TGTGCCATCAGTGAGTCGAGGACAGCCAAAGAGACCCAGTACTTC.

This clone was recorded a few times. The chain combines TRBV18 with TRBJ1-5; unclear D gene. V was pared by 1 base and J by 7 bases, with 14 bases between. CDR3 length equals 15 residues. From germline, CDR1 is KGHSH and CDR2 LQKENI. The DNA for the CDR3 is TGTGCCAGCTCACCACAGGAGGGAGGTGGGCAGCCCCAGCATTTT. The encoded protein is CASSPQEGGGQPQHF. The whole variable domain, filled in from reference TRBV18 and TRBJ1-5, reads NAGVMQNPRHLVRRRGQEARLRCSPMKGHSHVYWYRQLPEEGLKFMVYLQKENIIDESGMPKERFSAEFPKEGPSILRIQQVVRGDSAAYFCASSPQEGGGQPQHFGDGTRLSIL.

The rearrangement uses TRBV7-3 and TRBJ2-3, with 12 bases matching TRBD2. CDR1 and CDR2 from the germline V gene are SGHTA and FQGTGA. V trimming: 2 bases; J trimming: 3 bases; junction bases outside the gene matches: 0. CDR3 length: 15 amino acids. CDR3 in amino acids: CASSLGTSGTDTQYF. The CDR3 DNA reads as TGTGCCAGCAGCTTAGGGACTAGCGGGACAGATACGCAGTATTTT.

The CDR3 loop reads CASSWSAGNTGELFF. CDR3 sequence (DNA): TGTGCCAGCAGCTGGTCGGCGGGGAACACCGGGGAGCTGTTTTTT. The V call is TRBV7-8, the J call TRBJ2-2; possibly TRBD2 for D (5 bases). The germline V and J ends were trimmed by 4 bases and 1 base, with 10 bases remaining between them. This CDR3 has 15 residues. Germline V lookup: CDR1 SGHVS, CDR2 FQNEAQ.

The chain combines TRBV27 with TRBJ2-2; 9 bases line up with TRBD1. CDR3 length equals 14 residues. Germline trimming cut 5 bases from V and 7 bases from J; bases unmatched to any gene: 5. The germline V gene has CDR1 MNHEY and CDR2 SMNVEV (reference sequence). The CDR3 region is CASSIGTGNGELFF. The CDR3 coding sequence is TGTGCCAGCAGTATCGGGACAGGGAACGGGGAGCTGTTTTTT.

J is TRBJ1-2 and V is TRBV7-9, with D perhaps TRBD1 (5 bases). V gave up 5 bases and J gave up 5 bases, with 9 bases separating them. The CDR3 loop spans 12 amino acids. Germline-derived CDR1 and CDR2 are SEHNR and FQNEAQ (reference sequence). In DNA form, the CDR3 reads TGTGCCAGCAGCCCCCGACAGTATGGCTACACCTTC. This translates into CASSPRQYGYTF.

The gene calls are TRBV6-5 and TRBJ1-3; tentatively, D is TRBD1 (5 bases). There are 14 residues in the CDR3. CDR1 and CDR2 (germline): MNHEY, SVGAGI. V was cut by 2 bases and J by 4 bases, with 9 bases left in between. DNA of the CDR3: TGTGCCAGCAGTTACGCGGGGGTCGGAAACACCATATATTTT. Protein: CASSYAGVGNTIYF.

This clone was detected once. This chain joins TRBV10-1 and TRBJ1-2; 7 bases agree with TRBD1. Germline V gives CDR1 WNHNN, CDR2 SYGVQD (reference sequence). Trimming cost V 6 bases and J 8 bases; bases outside gene matches: 6. This CDR3 has 12 amino acids. This CDR3 is CASRPGQTGYTF. The CDR3 nucleotides are TGCGCCAGCAGACCGGGACAGACAGGCTACACCTTC.

This clone was picked up a small number of times. This rearrangement joins TRBV19 to TRBJ1-1; TRBD1 might be the D (6 bases). Germline assignment: CDR1 LNHDA and CDR2 SQIVND (reference sequence). With 3 bases removed from V and 8 bases from J, the gap between germline ends came to 13 bases. The CDR3 contains 13 residues. The CDR3, as DNA: TGTGCCAGTAGTATCCCGCTCCAGGGGGAAGCTTTCTTT. It is translated as CASSIPLQGEAFF.

The V gene is TRBV7-9, the J gene TRBJ2-7; 11 bases map to TRBD1. The CDR3 contains 17 residues. Germline V CDR1 and CDR2: SEHNR, FQNEAQ (reference sequence). Losses at the gene ends were 5 bases for V and 5 bases for J; bases not matched to a gene: 14. The DNA for the CDR3 is TGTGCCAGCAGCCCCCTCCCCGGGACAGGGGGGTCCAACGAGCAGTACTTC. This translates into CASSPLPGTGGSNEQYF.

The chain is built from TRBV7-6 and TRBJ2-7; the match to TRBD1 covers 7 bases. The V gene end was trimmed by 0 bases and the J gene end by 3 bases; junction bases not matched to a gene: 5. Germline V gives CDR1 SGHVS, CDR2 FNYEAQ. CDR3 length equals 15 residues. The CDR3 DNA sequence: TGTGCCAGCAGCTTAGCCCCGGGACAGAACTACGAGCAGTACTTC. Its protein is CASSLAPGQNYEQYF.